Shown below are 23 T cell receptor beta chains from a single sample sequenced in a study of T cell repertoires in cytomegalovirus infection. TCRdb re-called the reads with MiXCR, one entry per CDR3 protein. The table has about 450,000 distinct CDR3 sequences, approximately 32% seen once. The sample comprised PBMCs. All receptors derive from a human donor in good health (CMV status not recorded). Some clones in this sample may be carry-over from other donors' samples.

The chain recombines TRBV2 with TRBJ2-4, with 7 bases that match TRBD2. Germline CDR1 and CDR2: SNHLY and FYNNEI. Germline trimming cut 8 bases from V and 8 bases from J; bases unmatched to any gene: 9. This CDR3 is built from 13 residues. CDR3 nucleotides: TGTGCCAGCGGAAGAGGCGGGGGTGACATTCAGTACTTC. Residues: CASGRGGGDIQYF.

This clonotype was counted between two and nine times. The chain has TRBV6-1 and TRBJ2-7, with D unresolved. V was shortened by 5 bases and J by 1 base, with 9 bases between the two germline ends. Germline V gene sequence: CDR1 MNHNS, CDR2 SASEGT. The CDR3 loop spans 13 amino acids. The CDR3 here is CASSWETSYEQYF. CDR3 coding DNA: TGTGCCAGCAGTTGGGAAACTTCCTACGAGCAGTACTTC.

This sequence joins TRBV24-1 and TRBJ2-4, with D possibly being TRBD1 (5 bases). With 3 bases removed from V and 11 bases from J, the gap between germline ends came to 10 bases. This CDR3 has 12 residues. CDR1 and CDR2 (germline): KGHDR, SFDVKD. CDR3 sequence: CATSDEGDLQYF. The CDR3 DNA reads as TGTGCCACCAGTGATGAAGGGGATCTTCAGTACTTC.

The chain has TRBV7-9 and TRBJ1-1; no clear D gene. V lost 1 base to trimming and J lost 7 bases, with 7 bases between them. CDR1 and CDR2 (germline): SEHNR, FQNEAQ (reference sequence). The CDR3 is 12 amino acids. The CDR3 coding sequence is TGTGCCAGCAGCTTAGTAGCAGATGAAGCTTTCTTT. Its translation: CASSLVADEAFF. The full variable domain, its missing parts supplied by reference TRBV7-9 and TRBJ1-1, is DTGVSQNPRHKITKRGQNVTFRCDPISEHNRLYWYRQTLGQGPEFLTYFQNEAQLEKSRLLSDRFSAERPKGSFSTLEIQRTEQGDSAMYLCASSLVADEAFFGQGTRLTVV.

CDR3 bases: TGTGCCAGCAGTTACCCGGGACAGGGGGCGAACGAGCAGTACTTC. It codes for CASSYPGQGANEQYF. The chain carries TRBV6-5 and TRBJ2-7; 12 bases fit TRBD1. Germline CDR1 MNHEY, CDR2 SVGAGI. V was pared by 2 bases and J by 5 bases, with 4 bases of the junction left unmatched. The CDR3 is 15 residues long.

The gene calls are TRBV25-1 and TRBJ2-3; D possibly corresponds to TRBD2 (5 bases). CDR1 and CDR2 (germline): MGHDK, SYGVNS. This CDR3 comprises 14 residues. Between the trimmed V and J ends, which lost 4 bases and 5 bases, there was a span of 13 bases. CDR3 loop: CASSAPGLVDTQYF. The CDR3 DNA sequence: TGTGCCAGCAGTGCCCCCGGACTCGTAGATACGCAGTATTTT.

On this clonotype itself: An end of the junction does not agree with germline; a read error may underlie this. As DNA, the CDR3 is TGTGCCAGCATCTTAGCTGGGGGGCTCACCTGGGCGCTGTTTTTT. Its translation: CASILAGGLTWALFF. The genes are TRBV7-6 and TRBJ2-2; D tentatively reads TRBD1 or TRBD2 (6 bases each). CDR3 length equals 15 residues. CDR1 is SGHVS, CDR2 FNYEAQ, per germline.

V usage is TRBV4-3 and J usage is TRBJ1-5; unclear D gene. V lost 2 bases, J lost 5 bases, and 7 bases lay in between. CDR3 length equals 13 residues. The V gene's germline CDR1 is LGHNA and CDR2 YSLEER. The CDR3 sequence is CASSQTTDQPQHF. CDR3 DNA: TGCGCCAGCAGCCAAACGACTGATCAGCCCCAGCATTTT.

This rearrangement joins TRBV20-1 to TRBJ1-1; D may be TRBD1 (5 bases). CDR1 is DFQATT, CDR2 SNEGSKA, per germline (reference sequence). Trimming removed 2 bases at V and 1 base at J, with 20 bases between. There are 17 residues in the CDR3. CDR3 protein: CSARRWEGWGRNTEAFF. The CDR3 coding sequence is TGCAGTGCTAGACGATGGGAGGGGTGGGGTAGGAACACTGAAGCTTTCTTT.

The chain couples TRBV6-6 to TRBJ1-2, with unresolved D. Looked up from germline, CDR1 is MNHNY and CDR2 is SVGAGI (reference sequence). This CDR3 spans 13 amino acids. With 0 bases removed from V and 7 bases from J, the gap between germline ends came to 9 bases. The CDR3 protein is CASSYSPGAGYTF. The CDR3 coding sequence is TGTGCCAGCAGTTACTCCCCGGGTGCTGGCTACACCTTC.

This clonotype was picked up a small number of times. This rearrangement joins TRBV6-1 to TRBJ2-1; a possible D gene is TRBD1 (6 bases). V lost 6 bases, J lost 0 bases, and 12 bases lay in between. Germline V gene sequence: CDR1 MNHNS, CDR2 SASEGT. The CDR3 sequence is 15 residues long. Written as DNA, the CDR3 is TGTGCCAGCAGGACCGGGACAAGCTCCTACAATGAGCAGTTCTTC. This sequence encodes CASRTGTSSYNEQFF.

CDR3 protein: CASSHPTSGGRADTQYF. DNA for the CDR3: TGTGCCAGCAGCCACCCAACTAGCGGGGGGAGGGCAGATACGCAGTATTTT. The J gene is TRBJ2-3, the V gene TRBV7-2; 12 nucleotides line up with TRBD2. The CDR3 consists of 17 residues. Trimming took 5 bases from V and 4 from J; bases not matched to a gene: 10. Germline loops: CDR1 SGHTA, CDR2 FQGNSA.

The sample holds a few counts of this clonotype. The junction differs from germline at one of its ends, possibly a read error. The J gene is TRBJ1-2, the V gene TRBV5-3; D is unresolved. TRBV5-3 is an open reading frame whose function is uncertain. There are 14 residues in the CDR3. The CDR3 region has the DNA TGTGCCAGCAGCTCCCGGACTGGACTCTATGGCTACACCTTC. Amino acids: CASSSRTGLYGYTF.

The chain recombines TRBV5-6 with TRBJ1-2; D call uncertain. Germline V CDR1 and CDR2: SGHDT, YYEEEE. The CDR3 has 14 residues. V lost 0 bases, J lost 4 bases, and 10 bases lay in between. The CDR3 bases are TGTGCCAGCAGCTTGGGGACGGGCACCTATGGCTACACCTTC. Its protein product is CASSLGTGTYGYTF. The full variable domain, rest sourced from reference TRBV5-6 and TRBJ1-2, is DAGVTQSPTHLIKTRGQQVTLRCSPKSGHDTVSWYQQALGQGPQFIFQYYEEEERQRGNFPDRFSGHQFPNYSSELNVNALLLGDSALYLCASSLGTGTYGYTFGSGTRLTVV.

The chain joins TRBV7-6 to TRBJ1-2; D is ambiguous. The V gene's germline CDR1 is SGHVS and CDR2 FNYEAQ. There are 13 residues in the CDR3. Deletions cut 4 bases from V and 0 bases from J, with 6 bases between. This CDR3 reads CASSYQSNYGYTF. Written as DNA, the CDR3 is TGTGCCAGCAGCTATCAATCTAACTATGGCTACACCTTC.

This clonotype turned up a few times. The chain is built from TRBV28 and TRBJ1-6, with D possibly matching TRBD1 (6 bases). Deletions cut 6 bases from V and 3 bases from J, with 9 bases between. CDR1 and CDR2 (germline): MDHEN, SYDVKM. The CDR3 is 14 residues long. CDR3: CASRTGYYNSPLHF. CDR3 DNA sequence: TGTGCCAGCAGGACAGGTTACTATAATTCACCCCTCCACTTT. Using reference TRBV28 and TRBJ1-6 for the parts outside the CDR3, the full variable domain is DVKVTQSSRYLVKRTGEKVFLECVQDMDHENMFWYRQDPGLGLRLIYFSYDVKMKEKGDIPEGYSVSREKKERFSLILESASTNQTSMYLCASRTGYYNSPLHFGNGTRLTVT.

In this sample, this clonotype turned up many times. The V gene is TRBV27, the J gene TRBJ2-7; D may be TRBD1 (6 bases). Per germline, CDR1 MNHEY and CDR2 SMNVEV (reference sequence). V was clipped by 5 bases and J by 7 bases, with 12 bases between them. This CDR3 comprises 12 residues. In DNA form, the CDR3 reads TGTGCCAGCAGTCCACAGGGCGGAGAGCAGTACTTC. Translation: CASSPQGGEQYF.

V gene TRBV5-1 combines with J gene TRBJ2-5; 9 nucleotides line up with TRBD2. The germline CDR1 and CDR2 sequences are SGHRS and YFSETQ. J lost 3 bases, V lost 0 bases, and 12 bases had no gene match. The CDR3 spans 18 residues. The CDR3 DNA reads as TGCGCCAGCAGCTTGGATCGAGGGCTAGCGGGGAGGGAAGAGACCCAGTACTTC. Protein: CASSLDRGLAGREETQYF.

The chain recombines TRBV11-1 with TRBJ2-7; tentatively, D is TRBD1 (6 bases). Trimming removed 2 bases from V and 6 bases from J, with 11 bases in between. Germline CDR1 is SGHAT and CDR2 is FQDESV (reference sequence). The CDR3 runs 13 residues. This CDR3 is CASSLNRVVEQYF. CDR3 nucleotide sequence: TGTGCCAGCAGCTTAAACAGGGTCGTCGAGCAGTACTTC. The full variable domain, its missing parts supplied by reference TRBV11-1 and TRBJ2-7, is EAEVAQSPRYKITEKSQAVAFWCDPISGHATLYWYRQILGQGPELLVQFQDESVVDDSQLPKDRFSAERLKGVDSTLKIQPAELGDSAMYLCASSLNRVVEQYFGPGTRLTVT.

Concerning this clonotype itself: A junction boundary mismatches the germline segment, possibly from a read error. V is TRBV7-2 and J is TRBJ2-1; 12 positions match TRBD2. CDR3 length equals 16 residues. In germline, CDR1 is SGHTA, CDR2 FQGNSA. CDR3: CASSLELAGGNNEQLF. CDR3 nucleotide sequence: TGTGCCAGCAGCTTAGAACTAGCGGGGGGTAACAATGAGCAGTTATTC.

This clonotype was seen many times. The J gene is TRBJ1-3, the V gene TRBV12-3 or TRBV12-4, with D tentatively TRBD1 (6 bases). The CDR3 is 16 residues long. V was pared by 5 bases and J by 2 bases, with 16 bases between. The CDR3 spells CASSLQGRPPGNTIYF. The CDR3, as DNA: TGTGCCAGCAGTCTTCAGGGGAGACCTCCTGGAAACACCATATATTTT.

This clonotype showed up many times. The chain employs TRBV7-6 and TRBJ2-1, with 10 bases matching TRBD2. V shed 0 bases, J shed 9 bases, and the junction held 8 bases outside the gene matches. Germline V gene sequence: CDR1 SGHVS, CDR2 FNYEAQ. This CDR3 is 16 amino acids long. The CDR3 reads CASSLATSGGGAEQFF. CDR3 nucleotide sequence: TGTGCCAGCAGCTTAGCGACGAGCGGGGGGGGAGCTGAGCAGTTCTTC.

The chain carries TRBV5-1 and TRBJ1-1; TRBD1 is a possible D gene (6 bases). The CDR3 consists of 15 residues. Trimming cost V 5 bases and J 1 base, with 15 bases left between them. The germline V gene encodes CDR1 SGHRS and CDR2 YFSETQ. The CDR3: CASRGPAGQNTEAFF. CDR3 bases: TGCGCCAGCAGAGGCCCCGCGGGACAGAACACTGAAGCTTTCTTT.